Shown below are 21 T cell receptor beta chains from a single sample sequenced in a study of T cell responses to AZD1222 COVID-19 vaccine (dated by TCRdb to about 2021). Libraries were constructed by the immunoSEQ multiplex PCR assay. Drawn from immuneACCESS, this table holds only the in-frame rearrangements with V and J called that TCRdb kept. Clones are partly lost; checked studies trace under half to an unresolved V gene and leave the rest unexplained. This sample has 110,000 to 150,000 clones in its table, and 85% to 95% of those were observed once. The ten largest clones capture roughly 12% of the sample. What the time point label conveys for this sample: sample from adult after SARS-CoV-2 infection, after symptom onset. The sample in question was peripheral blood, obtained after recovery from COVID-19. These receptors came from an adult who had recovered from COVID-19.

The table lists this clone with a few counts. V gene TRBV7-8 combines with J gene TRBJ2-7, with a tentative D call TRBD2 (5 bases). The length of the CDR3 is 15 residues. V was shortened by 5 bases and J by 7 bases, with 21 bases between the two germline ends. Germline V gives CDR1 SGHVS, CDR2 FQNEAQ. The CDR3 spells CASSRDPGNLAEQYF. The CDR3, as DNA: TGTGCCAGCAGCCGAGACCCCGGGAACCTGGCAGAGCAGTACTTC.

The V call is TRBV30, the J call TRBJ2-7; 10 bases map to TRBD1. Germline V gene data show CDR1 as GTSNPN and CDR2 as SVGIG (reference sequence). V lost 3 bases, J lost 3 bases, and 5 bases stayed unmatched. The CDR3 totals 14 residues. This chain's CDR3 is CAWRGQGRNYEQYF. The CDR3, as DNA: TGTGCCTGGAGGGGACAGGGGCGCAACTACGAGCAGTACTTC.

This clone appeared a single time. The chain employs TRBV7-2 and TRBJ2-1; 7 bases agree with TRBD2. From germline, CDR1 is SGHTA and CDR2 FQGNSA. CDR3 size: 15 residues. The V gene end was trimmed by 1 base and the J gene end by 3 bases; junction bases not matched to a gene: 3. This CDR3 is CASSLGPGGYNEQFF. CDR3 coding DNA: TGTGCCAGCAGCTTAGGACCGGGAGGCTACAATGAGCAGTTCTTC.

This CDR3 is CASSSLMNTEAFF. CDR3 DNA: TGTGCCAGCAGCTCGCTGATGAACACTGAAGCTTTCTTT. The chain is built from TRBV7-9 and TRBJ1-1; D unresolved. This CDR3 spans 13 amino acids. CDR1 and CDR2 from the germline V gene are SEHNR and FQNEAQ (reference sequence). Trimming left V 4 bases short and J 0 bases short, with 6 bases between.

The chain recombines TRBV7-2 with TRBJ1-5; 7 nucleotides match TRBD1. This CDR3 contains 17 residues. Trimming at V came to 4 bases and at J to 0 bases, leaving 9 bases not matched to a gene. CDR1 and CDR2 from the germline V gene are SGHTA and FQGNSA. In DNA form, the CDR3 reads TGTGCCAGCAGCTACAACAGGGGAGGGAATAGCAATCAGCCCCAGCATTTT. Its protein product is CASSYNRGGNSNQPQHF.

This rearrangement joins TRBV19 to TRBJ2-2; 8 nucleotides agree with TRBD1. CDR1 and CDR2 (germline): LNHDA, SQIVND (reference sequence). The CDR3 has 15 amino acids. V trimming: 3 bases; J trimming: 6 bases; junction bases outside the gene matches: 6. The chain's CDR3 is CASSMDRAYPGELFF. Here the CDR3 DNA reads TGTGCCAGTAGTATGGACAGGGCCTACCCCGGGGAGCTGTTTTTT. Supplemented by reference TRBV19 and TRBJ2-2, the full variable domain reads DGGITQSPKYLFRKEGQNVTLSCEQNLNHDAMYWYRQDPGQGLRLIYYSQIVNDFQKGDIAEGYSVSREKKESFPLTVTSAQKNPTAFYLCASSMDRAYPGELFFGEGSRLTVL.

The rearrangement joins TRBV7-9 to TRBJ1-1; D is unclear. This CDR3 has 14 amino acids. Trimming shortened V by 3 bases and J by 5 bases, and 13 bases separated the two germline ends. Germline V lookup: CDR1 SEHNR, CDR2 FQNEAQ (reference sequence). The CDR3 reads CASSLGSSRTEAFF. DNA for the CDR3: TGTGCCAGCAGCTTGGGGTCCTCTCGGACTGAAGCTTTCTTT.

CDR3 DNA sequence: TGTGCCAGCACCCCGGAACAGAGCTCCTACAATGAGCAGTTCTTC. Its translation is CASTPEQSSYNEQFF. The rearrangement links TRBV7-9 to TRBJ2-1; D unclear. The CDR3 runs 15 residues. Trimming shortened V by 7 bases and J by 0 bases, and 13 bases separated the two germline ends. The germline V gene encodes CDR1 SEHNR and CDR2 FQNEAQ (reference sequence).

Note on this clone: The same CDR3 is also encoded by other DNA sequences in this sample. The CDR3 region is CSVEVSYEQYF. Here the CDR3 DNA reads TGCAGCGTTGAGGTTAGCTACGAGCAGTACTTC. This chain connects TRBV29-1 to TRBJ2-7, with unresolved D. The V gene's germline CDR1 is SQVTM and CDR2 ANQGSEA. Trimming took off 3 bases at V and 3 bases at J, with 6 bases between the two ends. The CDR3 sequence is 11 residues long.

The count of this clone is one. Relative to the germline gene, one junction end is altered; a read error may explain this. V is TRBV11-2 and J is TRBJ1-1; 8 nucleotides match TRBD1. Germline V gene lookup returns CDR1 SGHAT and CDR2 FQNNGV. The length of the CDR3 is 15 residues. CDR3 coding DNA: TGTGCCAGCAGCCCAGGGGGCGGGGGTGACACAGAAGCTTTCTTT. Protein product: CASSPGGGGDTEAFF.

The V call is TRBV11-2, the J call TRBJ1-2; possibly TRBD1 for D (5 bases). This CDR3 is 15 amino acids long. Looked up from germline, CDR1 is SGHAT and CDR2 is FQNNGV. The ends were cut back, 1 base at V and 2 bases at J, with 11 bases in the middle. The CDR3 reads CASSLGGAQNYGYTF. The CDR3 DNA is TGTGCCAGCAGCTTAGGAGGGGCCCAAAACTATGGCTACACCTTC.

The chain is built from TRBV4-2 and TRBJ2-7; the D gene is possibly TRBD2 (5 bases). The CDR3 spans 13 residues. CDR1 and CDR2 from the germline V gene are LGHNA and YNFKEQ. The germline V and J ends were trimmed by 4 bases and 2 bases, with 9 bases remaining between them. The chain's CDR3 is CASSPGDTYEQYF. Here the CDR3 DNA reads TGTGCCAGCAGCCCCGGGGATACCTACGAGCAGTACTTC.

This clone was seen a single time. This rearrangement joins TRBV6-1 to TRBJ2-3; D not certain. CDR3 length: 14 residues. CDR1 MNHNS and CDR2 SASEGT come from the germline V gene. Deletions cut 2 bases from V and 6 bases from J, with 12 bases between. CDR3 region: CASSESARLDTQYF. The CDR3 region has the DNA TGTGCCAGCAGTGAATCGGCCCGGCTGGATACGCAGTATTTT.

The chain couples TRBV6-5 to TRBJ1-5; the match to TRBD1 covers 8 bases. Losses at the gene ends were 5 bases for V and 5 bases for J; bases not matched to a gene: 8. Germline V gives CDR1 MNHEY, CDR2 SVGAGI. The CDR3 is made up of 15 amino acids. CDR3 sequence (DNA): TGTGCCAGCAGTAGGGGACAGGCCCCGCATCAGCCCCAGCATTTT. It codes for CASSRGQAPHQPQHF.

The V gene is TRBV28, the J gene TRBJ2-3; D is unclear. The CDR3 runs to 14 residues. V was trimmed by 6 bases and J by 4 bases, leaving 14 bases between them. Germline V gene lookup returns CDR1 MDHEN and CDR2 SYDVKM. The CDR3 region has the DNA TGTGCCAGCAGCCCCCACGTTGGGGCAGATACGCAGTATTTT. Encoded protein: CASSPHVGADTQYF.

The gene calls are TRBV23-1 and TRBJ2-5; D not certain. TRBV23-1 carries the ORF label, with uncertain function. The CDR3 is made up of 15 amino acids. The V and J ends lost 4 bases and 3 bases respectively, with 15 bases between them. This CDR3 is CASSPPGAEKETQYF. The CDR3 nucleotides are TGCGCCAGCAGTCCCCCCGGAGCAGAGAAAGAGACCCAGTACTTC.

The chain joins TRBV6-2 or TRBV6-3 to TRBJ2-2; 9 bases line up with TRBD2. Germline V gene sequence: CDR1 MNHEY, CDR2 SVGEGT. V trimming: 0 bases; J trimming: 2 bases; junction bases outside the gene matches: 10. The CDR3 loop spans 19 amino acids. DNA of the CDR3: TGTGCCAGCAGTTACTCGACATGGCTAGCGGGAAGTAACACCGGGGAGCTGTTTTTT. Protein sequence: CASSYSTWLAGSNTGELFF.

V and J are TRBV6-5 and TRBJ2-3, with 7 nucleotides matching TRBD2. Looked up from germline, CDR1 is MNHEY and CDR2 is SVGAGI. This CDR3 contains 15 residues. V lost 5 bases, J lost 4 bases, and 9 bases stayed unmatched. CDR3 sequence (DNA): TGTGCCAGCAGTCAATGGGCGGGAGCCTCAGATACGCAGTATTTT. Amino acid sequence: CASSQWAGASDTQYF.

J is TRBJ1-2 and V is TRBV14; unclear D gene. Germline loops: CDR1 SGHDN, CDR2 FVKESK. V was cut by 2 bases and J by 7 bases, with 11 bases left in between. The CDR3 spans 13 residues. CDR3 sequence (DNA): TGTGCCAGCAGCCAAAAACGCGATCGTGGCTACACCTTC. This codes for CASSQKRDRGYTF.

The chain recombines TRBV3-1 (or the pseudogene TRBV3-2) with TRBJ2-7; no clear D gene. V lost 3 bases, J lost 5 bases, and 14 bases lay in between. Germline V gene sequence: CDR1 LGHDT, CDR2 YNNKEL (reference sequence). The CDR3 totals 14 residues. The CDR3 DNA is TGTGCCAGCAGCCACCCCGGGCCCGGTAACGAGCAGTACTTC. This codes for CASSHPGPGNEQYF.

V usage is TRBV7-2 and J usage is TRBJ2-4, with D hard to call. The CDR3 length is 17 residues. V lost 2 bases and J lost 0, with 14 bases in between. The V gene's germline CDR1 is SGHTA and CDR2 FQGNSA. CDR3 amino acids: CASSLLHLPLAKNIQYF. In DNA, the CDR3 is TGTGCCAGCAGCTTACTGCATCTGCCTTTAGCCAAAAACATTCAGTACTTC.